The 25 T cell receptor beta chains below come from one sample, sequenced in a study of regulatory T cells in long-lasting Graves disease. Combining iRepertoire HTBI primers with Arm-PCR of CDR3 regions, the authors built TCR beta libraries. One entry per CDR3 protein, called by TCRdb with MiXCR from the multiplex PCR reads. The sample includes approximately 390,000 distinct CDR3 sequences, around 16% of them seen just once. As to time point: newly diagnosed GD, antithyroid drugs for less than 3 months. Generation of the TCR library employed RNA extracted from PBMCs. These data also featured in a second study, about T cells in Graves' hyperthyroidism and ophthalmopathy.

The sequencing here drew on peripheral blood mononuclear cells (PBMCs), taken at new diagnosis, from a patient treated with antithyroid drugs. These receptors all come from a woman younger than 30 with Graves disease.

This clonotype was detected a few times. The gene calls are TRBV28 and TRBJ1-1; D is uncertain. TRBJ1-6 explains the end of the DNA better; the J call may be wrong. Germline V gene lookup returns CDR1 MDHEN and CDR2 SYDVKM. CDR3 size: 15 residues. The CDR3 region is CASSKASGVSAALHF. The CDR3 DNA is TGTGCCAGCAGCAAGGCTTCTGGGGTTTCTGCGGCCCTCCACTTT.

This clonotype showed up many times. J is TRBJ2-1 and V is TRBV2; D is perhaps TRBD1 or TRBD2 (5 bases each). V lost 1 base to trimming and J lost 7 bases, with 14 bases between them. Germline-derived CDR1 and CDR2 are SNHLY and FYNNEI. CDR3 size: 15 residues. The DNA for the CDR3 is TGTGCCAGCAGTGAAGGACGGGGACCTCAAAATGAGCAGTTCTTC. Residues: CASSEGRGPQNEQFF.

The CDR3 sequence is CASSYLGLGSLNYGYTF. For the CDR3, the DNA is TGTGCCAGCAGTTACCTTGGTTTGGGCTCCCTTAACTATGGCTACACCTTC. This rearrangement joins TRBV6-5 to TRBJ1-2; D is uncertain. The CDR3 consists of 17 residues. The V end was cut by 2 bases, the J end by 1 base, with 17 bases between. Germline V lookup: CDR1 MNHEY, CDR2 SVGAGI.

On this clonotype itself: This likely stems from a read error, as it lies one base from a far larger clone. V gene TRBV27 combines with J gene TRBJ2-1; D is unclear. In germline, CDR1 is MNHEY, CDR2 SMNVEV (reference sequence). The CDR3 is made up of 11 amino acids. The ends were cut back, 4 bases at V and 10 bases at J, with 8 bases in the middle. The CDR3 loop is CASSSPYEQFF. Here the CDR3 DNA reads TGTGCCAGCAGTTCCCCCTACGAGCAGTTCTTC.

This clonotype was observed a few times. The chain combines TRBV15 with TRBJ1-5, with D possibly TRBD1 on 5 matching bases. This CDR3 is built from 13 residues. V gave up 5 bases and J gave up 7 bases, with 12 bases separating them. Germline V gene lookup returns CDR1 LNHNV and CDR2 YYDKDF (reference sequence). The CDR3 DNA reads as TGTGCCACCAGCGGGGGTCTTATCCAGCCCCAGCATTTT. It specifies CATSGGLIQPQHF.

This clonotype was counted only a few times. This chain joins TRBV5-5 and TRBJ2-1; 8 nucleotides align to TRBD1. This CDR3 comprises 15 residues. The J segment lost 1 base and the V segment lost 4 bases, leaving 4 bases of the junction unmatched. CDR1 and CDR2 (germline): SGHKS, YYEKEE (reference sequence). The CDR3: CASSPQGDSYNEQFF. The CDR3 coding sequence is TGTGCCAGCAGCCCACAGGGGGATTCCTACAATGAGCAGTTCTTC.

This clonotype was counted once. The chain recombines TRBV28 with TRBJ1-1, with 8 positions matching TRBD1. CDR3 size: 14 residues. CDR1 and CDR2 (germline): MDHEN, SYDVKM. Trimming removed 4 bases from V and 4 bases from J; junction bases left unmatched: 5. The CDR3, as DNA: TGTGCCAGCAGTTGGACAGGGAGGGGCACTGAAGCTTTCTTT. Amino acids: CASSWTGRGTEAFF.

The chain links TRBV27 to TRBJ2-2; D is uncertain. V was pared by 3 bases and J by 4 bases, with 9 bases between. Germline V gives CDR1 MNHEY, CDR2 SMNVEV (reference sequence). CDR3 length equals 14 residues. The CDR3 nucleotides read TGTGCCAGCAGTTTGTCTACCCGCACCGGGGAGCTGTTTTTT. This gives the protein CASSLSTRTGELFF.

As to this clonotype: Possible read error: a much larger clone is one base away. The chain recombines TRBV5-1 with TRBJ2-4; 9 bases map to TRBD1. The DNA end favors TRBJ2-7, so the J call may be wrong. The germline V gene encodes CDR1 SGHRS and CDR2 YFSETQ. This CDR3 is 14 amino acids long. The CDR3 here is CASSLVRGQGEQYF. The CDR3 nucleotides read TGCGCCAGCAGCTTGGTCCGGGGACAGGGCGAGCAGTACTTC.

This clonotype was seen a few times. A read error may produce the germline difference seen at one junction end. The chain couples TRBV28 to TRBJ1-6; D remains ambiguous. CDR1 and CDR2 from the germline V gene are MDHEN and SYDVKM. The CDR3 totals 13 residues. CDR3 DNA: TGTGCCAGCACTTTAGACCTTAATTCACCCCTCCACTTT. Encoded protein: CASTLDLNSPLHF.

At least ten counts were recorded for this clonotype. The rearrangement uses TRBV6-1 and TRBJ2-7; 7 positions match TRBD2. This CDR3 has 14 amino acids. In germline, CDR1 is MNHNS, CDR2 SASEGT. The junction had 14 bases not matched to a gene; V was cut back by 8 bases and J by 7 bases. This CDR3 reads CASGRLAPLREQYF. CDR3 in DNA: TGTGCCAGCGGGAGACTAGCTCCCCTCAGGGAGCAGTACTTC.

This clonotype was recorded a few times. V gene TRBV29-1 combines with J gene TRBJ2-7, with a weak D call TRBD1 (5 bases). V lost 6 bases, J lost 0 bases, and 15 bases lay in between. The CDR3 spans 14 residues. Germline-derived CDR1 and CDR2 are SQVTM and ANQGSEA. CDR3 protein: CSVQGSRSSYEQYF. The DNA for the CDR3 is TGCAGCGTGCAGGGCTCCCGGAGCTCCTACGAGCAGTACTTC.

In its sample, this clonotype was seen many times. This chain joins TRBV5-1 and TRBJ1-1, with 7 bases fitting TRBD1. The CDR3 totals 13 residues. The V gene's germline CDR1 is SGHRS and CDR2 YFSETQ. After removal of 2 bases from V and 11 bases from J, the junction contained 9 bases not matched to a gene. CDR3 sequence: CASSLEGAPRAFF. The DNA for the CDR3 is TGCGCCAGCAGCTTAGAGGGGGCCCCGCGGGCTTTCTTT.

This clonotype was seen repeatedly, ten times or more. The rearrangement uses TRBV6-1 and TRBJ2-7; TRBD1 matches at 7 bases. V shed 4 bases, J shed 6 bases, and the junction held 18 bases outside the gene matches. From germline, CDR1 is MNHNS and CDR2 SASEGT. The CDR3 is 17 amino acids. CDR3 DNA: TGTGCCAGCAGTGCCTCTGTGGGGGACAGAGGGGCGCGCGAGCAGTACTTC. Translating gives CASSASVGDRGAREQYF.

The rearrangement links TRBV3-1 to TRBJ2-7; D call uncertain. The germline V gene has CDR1 LGHDT and CDR2 YNNKEL (reference sequence). Trimming pared 0 bases from V and 8 bases from J, leaving 14 bases between. The CDR3 is 14 amino acids. This CDR3 is CASSQEISNRKQYF. The CDR3, as DNA: TGTGCCAGCAGCCAAGAAATTTCGAACAGAAAGCAGTACTTC.

At least ten counts were recorded for this clonotype. The chain couples TRBV28 to TRBJ1-4; TRBD1 matches 7 bases. The germline V gene has CDR1 MDHEN and CDR2 SYDVKM. V shed 5 bases, J shed 8 bases, and the junction held 8 bases outside the gene matches. CDR3 length: 14 amino acids. CDR3 sequence: CASSPRTGGEKLFF. Here the CDR3 DNA reads TGTGCCAGCAGTCCCCGGACAGGAGGGGAAAAACTGTTTTTT.

The table lists this clonotype with a few counts. The chain joins TRBV3-1 to TRBJ2-1; D not certain. Germline V gene lookup returns CDR1 LGHDT and CDR2 YNNKEL (reference sequence). V was shortened by 6 bases and J by 3 bases, with 15 bases between the two germline ends. This CDR3 comprises 15 residues. The CDR3 protein is CASSQAVALYNEQFF. CDR3 nucleotide sequence: TGTGCCAGCAGTCAGGCCGTCGCCCTCTACAATGAGCAGTTCTTC.

This clonotype was seen repeatedly, ten times or more. The V gene is TRBV3-1, the J gene TRBJ2-7; 11 bases are shared with TRBD1. Germline lookup yields CDR1 LGHDT and CDR2 YNNKEL (reference sequence). Trimming at V came to 3 bases and at J to 3 bases, leaving 4 bases not matched to a gene. This CDR3 comprises 15 residues. CDR3 DNA sequence: TGTGCCAGCAGCCATGGGACAGGGGGAGTCTACGAGCAGTACTTC. Amino acid sequence: CASSHGTGGVYEQYF.

The chain has TRBV7-2 and TRBJ2-1; possibly TRBD1 for D (6 bases). CDR3 size: 15 residues. Trimming left V 3 bases short and J 1 base short, with 10 bases between. CDR1 is SGHTA and CDR2 is FQGNSA in the germline V gene. The CDR3 loop reads CASSLTGRSYNEQFF. The DNA for the CDR3 is TGTGCCAGCAGCTTGACAGGTCGTTCCTACAATGAGCAGTTCTTC.

V gene TRBV28 combines with J gene TRBJ1-1, with D uncertain. The germline V and J ends were trimmed by 7 bases and 4 bases, with 10 bases remaining between them. Germline V lookup: CDR1 MDHEN, CDR2 SYDVKM. The CDR3 runs 12 residues. Here the CDR3 DNA reads TGTGCCAGCAACGGGCCTAGCACTGAAGCTTTCTTT. It codes for CASNGPSTEAFF.

In its sample, this clonotype was seen many times. CDR3 nucleotide sequence: TGTGCCAGCAGGACCCCGGGACAGGGGAACTATGGCTACACCTTC. It is translated as CASRTPGQGNYGYTF. This chain connects TRBV6-1 to TRBJ1-2, with 10 bases that match TRBD1. Germline-derived CDR1 and CDR2 are MNHNS and SASEGT. There are 15 residues in the CDR3. Trimming took 6 bases from V and 2 from J; bases not matched to a gene: 6.

This clonotype was counted between two and nine times. The J gene is TRBJ1-1, the V gene TRBV5-1, with D uncertain. Germline V CDR1 and CDR2: SGHRS, YFSETQ. This CDR3 region has 13 residues. V lost 2 bases to trimming and J lost 4 bases, with 9 bases between them. CDR3 sequence reads: CASSFQTGTEAFF. The CDR3 nucleotides read TGCGCCAGCAGCTTCCAGACGGGCACTGAAGCTTTCTTT.

This clonotype was seen many times. The rearrangement joins TRBV5-4 to TRBJ2-7, with D hard to call. CDR1 SGHNT and CDR2 YYREEE come from the germline V gene (reference sequence). The V gene lost 4 bases and the J gene lost 5 bases, with 16 bases spanning the gap. This CDR3 has 14 amino acids. DNA for the CDR3: TGTGCCAGCAGCCCGAGCTCGGTATCCCACGAGCAGTACTTC. It translates to CASSPSSVSHEQYF.

The chain recombines TRBV30 with TRBJ1-1, with D possibly matching TRBD1 (5 bases). The CDR3 consists of 12 residues. Looked up from germline, CDR1 is GTSNPN and CDR2 is SVGIG (reference sequence). V was pared by 5 bases and J by 4 bases, with 11 bases between. CDR3 in amino acids: CAWASGGTEAFF. DNA of the CDR3: TGTGCCTGGGCCTCGGGGGGCACTGAAGCTTTCTTT. The full variable domain, its missing parts supplied by reference TRBV30 and TRBJ1-1, is SQTIHQWPATLVQPVGSPLSLECTVEGTSNPNLYWYRQAAGRGLQLLFYSVGIGQISSEVPQNLSASRPQDRQFILSSKKLLLSDSGFYLCAWASGGTEAFFGQGTRLTVV.

This clonotype has a count of ten or more. The gene calls are TRBV28 and TRBJ2-5; D possibly corresponds to TRBD1 (5 bases). The germline V gene has CDR1 MDHEN and CDR2 SYDVKM. With 6 bases removed from V and 8 bases from J, the gap between germline ends came to 13 bases. This CDR3 is 12 amino acids long. CDR3 coding DNA: TGTGCCAGCAGCCCACCCCAGGGTACCCAGTACTTC. It specifies CASSPPQGTQYF. Full variable domain (remainder filled in from reference TRBV28 and TRBJ2-5): DVKVTQSSRYLVKRTGEKVFLECVQDMDHENMFWYRQDPGLGLRLIYFSYDVKMKEKGDIPEGYSVSREKKERFSLILESASTNQTSMYLCASSPPQGTQYFGPGTRLLVL.